This T cell receptor beta chain was retrieved from a study of OX40 agonist ivuxolimab in advanced cancers. Study summary: Ivuxolimab is an agonistic anti-OX40 (CD134) antibody, and patients were treated with it.

For this clone: Its antigen is still unknown.

Autoimmune disease history or systemic immunosuppression meant exclusion. Sequencing was performed with immunoSEQ multiplex PCR; in TCRdb, only in-frame clones are kept and a portion is missing. The repertoire holds some 62,000 clones, with approximately 85% as singletons. Study observations and caveats: CD4+ and CD8+ blood T cells expanded clonally by week 6 at 0.1 to 3.0 mg/kg. Among patients with partial responses at 0.1-3.0 mg/kg, clonal expansion was among the lowest.

This CDR3 is built from 11 residues. V was clipped by 5 bases and J by 9 bases, with 10 bases between them. Germline assignment: CDR1 SGHTA and CDR2 FQGNSA. The genes are TRBV7-2 and TRBJ2-5; no reliable D call. This clonotype originated in an adult with an advanced solid tumor such as melanoma, head and neck, liver or kidney cancer. Source: CD4+ or CD8+ T cells sorted from blood, taken in a trial of the OX40 agonist ivuxolimab. In nucleotides, the CDR3 is TGTGCCAGCAGCCTTGCCGAGGCCCAGTACTTC. It specifies CASSLAEAQYF.